The table lists the clone carrying this T cell receptor (beta chain) with many counts. What it recognizes is unknown. These data come from a study of molecular identifiers for immune sequencing clone quantification. Study-level points and caveats: Sizes of clones that are highly expanded could be underestimated (if identical TCR molecules share a barcode).

Using 10%, 30% or 50% RNA, naive CD8 libraries were derived from roughly 20,000 to 1,000,000 sorted cells. Sorting isolated naive CD8 T cells as CD8+CD4-CCR7+CD45RA+ events. Bulk TCR library preparation followed previously described methods with listed TCR primers. One entry per CDR3 protein, called by TCRdb with MiXCR from the PCR reads. The table shows roughly 320,000 distinct CDR3 sequences, with about a fifth occurring only once. This receptor was obtained from a human donor in good health. Some libraries in this study had Jurkat cell RNA spiked in. Sequenced sample: naive CD8+ T cells from blood, with Jurkat cell RNA spiked in. The subset: FACS-sorted CD8+CD4-CCR7+CD45RA+ naive T cells.

The CDR3 DNA reads as TGTGCCAGCAGTTACGGGGAGGCCTACGAGCAGTACTTC. Translating it yields CASSYGEAYEQYF. This sequence joins TRBV6-5 and TRBJ2-7; D perhaps matches TRBD2 (6 bases). CDR3 length: 13 residues. CDR1 is MNHEY and CDR2 is SVGAGI in the germline V gene. V lost 2 bases to trimming and J lost 2 bases, with 7 bases between them.